Listed below are T cell receptor beta chains from one sample, sequenced in a study of blood T cell repertoires in COVID-19. The protocol was immunoSEQ multiplex PCR, while the TCRdb copy is restricted to in-frame clones and leaves out a portion. Of about 480,000 clones in the sample, more than 75% were seen once. Sequencing was done on a sample of PBMCs or T cells enriched from blood (not recorded which). The source of these receptors is a woman aged 40-49 years who had recovered from COVID-19. Each CDR3 is given with its conserved first and last residue. The D gene is left open where the match is weak. Only part of the rows carry a size: once, few, many, or a class if the clone is expanded.

V gene: TRBV13
clone size: -
J gene: TRBJ1-6
D gene: -
CDR3 length: 13
CDR3 protein: CASSEIRGSPLHF
CDR3 DNA: TGTGCCAGCAGCGAGATCCGAGGTTCACCCCTCCACTTT

V gene: TRBV11-3
clone size: -
J gene: TRBJ2-7
D gene: TRBD2
CDR3 length: 17
CDR3 protein: CASSLGRTSGASYEQYF
CDR3 DNA: TGTGCCAGCAGCTTAGGCAGGACTAGCGGGGCCTCCTACGAGCAGTACTTC

V gene: TRBV7-9
clone size: -
J gene: TRBJ1-1
D gene: -
CDR3 length: 14
CDR3 protein: CASSLPNSSTEAFF
CDR3 DNA: TGTGCCAGCAGCTTACCTAACTCGAGCACTGAAGCTTTCTTT

V gene: TRBV6-5
clone size: -
J gene: TRBJ2-5
D gene: TRBD1
CDR3 length: 16
CDR3 protein: CASSYSPTGGAETQYF
CDR3 DNA: TGTGCCAGCAGTTACTCCCCCACAGGGGGCGCAGAGACCCAGTACTTC

V gene: TRBV10-3
clone size: -
J gene: TRBJ2-2
D gene: -
CDR3 length: 14
CDR3 protein: CAISERDNTGELFF
CDR3 DNA: TGTGCCATCAGTGAGCGGGATAACACCGGGGAGCTGTTTTTT

V gene: TRBV15
clone size: -
J gene: TRBJ2-1
D gene: TRBD2
CDR3 length: 16
CDR3 protein: CATSAVGTSGLLVQFF
CDR3 DNA: TGTGCCACCAGTGCTGTAGGGACTAGCGGGCTCCTGGTGCAGTTCTTC

V gene: TRBV7-9
clone size: -
J gene: TRBJ1-5
D gene: -
CDR3 length: 13
CDR3 protein: CASSLPGNQPQHF
CDR3 DNA: TGTGCCAGCAGCCTTCCCGGCAATCAGCCCCAGCATTTT

V gene: TRBV5-1
clone size: -
J gene: TRBJ2-7
D gene: TRBD2
CDR3 length: 14
CDR3 protein: CASSFPGGRDEQYF
CDR3 DNA: TGCGCCAGCAGCTTTCCCGGGGGGAGGGACGAGCAGTACTTC

V gene: TRBV12-3/TRBV12-4
clone size: -
J gene: TRBJ2-1
D gene: TRBD2
CDR3 length: 11
CDR3 protein: CASETGGEQFF
CDR3 DNA: TGTGCCAGTGAGACGGGAGGTGAGCAGTTCTTC

V gene: TRBV3-1/TRBV3-2
clone size: -
J gene: TRBJ1-5
D gene: -
CDR3 length: 17
CDR3 protein: CASSHHDRGYSNQPQHF
CDR3 DNA: TGTGCCAGCAGCCATCACGACAGAGGTTATAGCAATCAGCCCCAGCATTTT

V gene: TRBV7-2
clone size: -
J gene: TRBJ1-1
D gene: TRBD1
CDR3 length: 15
CDR3 protein: CASSPSRGRNTEAFF
CDR3 DNA: TGTGCCAGCAGCCCGAGTAGGGGGCGAAACACTGAAGCTTTCTTT

V gene: TRBV5-1
clone size: few
J gene: TRBJ2-7
D gene: TRBD1
CDR3 length: 14
CDR3 protein: CARVGQGGDYEQYF
CDR3 DNA: TGCGCCAGAGTAGGACAGGGCGGAGATTACGAGCAGTACTTC